These 8 T cell receptor beta chains originate from one sample sequenced in a study of CD8 T cells in ankylosing spondylitis. TCRdb processed the 5' RACE reads anew with MiXCR; each CDR3 protein has one entry. The table has under 250,000 distinct CDR3 sequences, 8% to 9% seen once. Sequencing was carried out using blood, either unsorted or a sorted T cell fraction (not recorded which). The receptors come from a female donor with ankylosing spondylitis or in good health (not recorded which).

This clonotype was recorded at least ten times. This chain uses TRBV29-1 with TRBJ2-1; D is unclear. From germline, CDR1 is SQVTM and CDR2 ANQGSEA. The length of the CDR3 is 13 residues. Trimming took 2 bases from V and 5 from J, leaving 10 bases between them. DNA for the CDR3: TGCAGCGTTGAAAAACTATTGAACAATGAGCAGTTCTTC. Translated, it gives CSVEKLLNNEQFF.

At least ten counts were recorded for this clonotype. The chain couples TRBV27 to TRBJ2-2, with D perhaps TRBD2 (5 bases). V shed 6 bases and J shed 1 base, with 9 bases lying between them. The CDR3 totals 14 residues. Looked up from germline, CDR1 is MNHEY and CDR2 is SMNVEV (reference sequence). This CDR3 reads CASRLAKNTGELFF. CDR3 nucleotide sequence: TGTGCCAGCAGGCTAGCTAAGAACACCGGGGAGCTGTTTTTT.

This clonotype was observed many times. The V and J genes are TRBV9 and TRBJ1-2, with 11 nucleotides matching TRBD1. This CDR3 spans 15 amino acids. V shed 0 bases and J 8 bases; nucleotides not matched to a gene: 6. Germline values: CDR1 SGDLS, CDR2 YYNGEE. The CDR3, as DNA: TGTGCCAGCAGCGTAGGGACAGGGGGCGAAGAGGGCTACACCTTC. This encodes CASSVGTGGEEGYTF.

This clonotype was counted many times. The chain carries TRBV4-3 and TRBJ1-1; D is undetermined. Per the germline V gene, CDR1 is LGHNA and CDR2 is YSLEER. CDR3 size: 15 residues. The germline V and J ends were trimmed by 1 base and 1 base, with 10 bases remaining between them. The CDR3 sequence: CASSQGPGKNTEAFF. The CDR3 nucleotides are TGCGCCAGCAGCCAAGGGCCGGGAAAGAACACTGAAGCTTTCTTT.

This clonotype was seen many times. V is TRBV20-1 and J is TRBJ2-7; TRBD2 aligns across 10 bases. Germline V lookup: CDR1 DFQATT, CDR2 SNEGSKA (reference sequence). The ends lost 2 bases at V and 7 bases at J; junction bases unmatched: 11. The length of the CDR3 is 15 residues. The CDR3 coding sequence is TGCAGTGCTAGACCCGGGACTAGCGCTTTGAGAGAGCAGTACTTC. This sequence encodes CSARPGTSALREQYF.

Many counts were recorded for this clonotype. V is TRBV5-1 and J is TRBJ2-2; 12 nucleotides match TRBD2. The germline V gene encodes CDR1 SGHRS and CDR2 YFSETQ. This CDR3 has 15 amino acids. The V and J ends lost 4 bases and 6 bases, in that order; junction bases with no gene match: 4. In DNA, the CDR3 is TGCGCCAGCAGCCTCCTAGCGGGAGGGCCCGGGGAGCTGTTTTTT. Translation gives CASSLLAGGPGELFF.

This clonotype was counted a few times. The V call is TRBV7-2, the J call TRBJ2-1; 11 bases are shared with TRBD2. Germline lookup yields CDR1 SGHTA and CDR2 FQGNSA. Germline trimming cut 3 bases from V and 7 bases from J; bases unmatched to any gene: 11. The CDR3 contains 17 residues. Here the CDR3 DNA reads TGTGCCAGCAGCTTCCCGGGGGGTAGCGGGAGGGCTAATGAGCAGTTCTTC. It yields the protein CASSFPGGSGRANEQFF.

This clonotype occurred many times. This sequence joins TRBV12-3 or TRBV12-4 and TRBJ2-3; 8 bases are shared with TRBD2. J was trimmed by 3 bases and V by 3 bases; bases with no gene match: 5. This CDR3 has 15 residues. The CDR3 here is CASSFVSGTTDTQYF. The CDR3, as DNA: TGTGCCAGCAGTTTTGTTAGCGGGACAACAGATACGCAGTATTTT.